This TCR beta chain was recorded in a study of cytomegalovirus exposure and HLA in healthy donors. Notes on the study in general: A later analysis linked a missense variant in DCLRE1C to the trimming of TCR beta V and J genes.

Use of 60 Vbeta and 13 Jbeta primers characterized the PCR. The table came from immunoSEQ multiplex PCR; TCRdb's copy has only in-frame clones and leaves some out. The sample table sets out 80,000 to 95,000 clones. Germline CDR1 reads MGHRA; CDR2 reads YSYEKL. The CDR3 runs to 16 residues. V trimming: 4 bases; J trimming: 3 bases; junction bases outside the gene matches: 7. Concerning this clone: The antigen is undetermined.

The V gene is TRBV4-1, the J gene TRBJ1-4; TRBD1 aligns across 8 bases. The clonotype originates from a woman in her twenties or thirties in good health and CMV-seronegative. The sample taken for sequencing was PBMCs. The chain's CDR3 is CASSRDSTGANEKLFF. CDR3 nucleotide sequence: TGCGCCAGCAGCCGTGACTCGACAGGGGCTAATGAAAAACTGTTTTTT.